The TCR beta chain described here comes from a study of blood T cell repertoires in COVID-19. Researchers sorted participants into cohorts using their self-reported clinical history. What the recovered Cohort 3 donors had was two negative PCRs, clearance, or symptom resolution. Method: immunoSEQ multiplex PCR; TCRdb's copy keeps in-frame clones and lacks some. The sample holds about 160,000 clones; 82% are singletons and the top ten take 15% to 20%. CDR1 is MDHEN and CDR2 is SYDVKM in the germline V gene. The CDR3 totals 16 residues. Losses at the gene ends were 4 bases for V and 4 bases for J; bases not matched to a gene: 6.

Sequencing was performed on PBMCs or T cells enriched from blood (not recorded which). J is TRBJ1-6 and V is TRBV28, with 8 bases that match TRBD1. The sequence was collected from a man aged 60 to 69 who had recovered from COVID-19. CDR3 loop: CASSSETGAYNSPLHF. CDR3 in DNA: TGTGCCAGCAGTTCTGAGACAGGGGCTTATAATTCACCCCTCCACTTT.